This is a list of T cell receptor beta chains from one sample in a study of CD8 T cells in ankylosing spondylitis. MiXCR was run by TCRdb on the 5' RACE reads, yielding one entry per CDR3 protein. The data contain 69,000 or so distinct CDR3 sequences, about 5.7% of them singletons. The specimen was blood, either unsorted or a sorted T cell fraction (not recorded which). The receptors here all came from a male donor with ankylosing spondylitis or in good health (not recorded which). Each CDR3 is given with its conserved first and last residue. A D gene is named only where the DNA matches it firmly. The listing skips clone size in some rows; elsewhere it reads once, few, many or a size class.

TRBD1	TRBJ1-1	16	many	TRBV12-3/TRBV12-4	CASSTDPTGVNTEAFF	TGTGCCAGCAGCACCGACCCGACAGGGGTGAACACTGAAGCTTTCTTT
TRBD2	TRBJ2-1	19	many	TRBV6-5	CASSFPGTSGGTSYNEQFF	TGTGCCAGCAGTTTCCCCGGGACTAGCGGGGGAACGTCCTACAATGAGCAGTTCTTC
TRBD2	TRBJ2-2	15	many	TRBV7-3	CASSLSGSGAGELFF	TGTGCCAGCAGCTTATCCGGTAGCGGGGCCGGGGAGCTGTTTTTT
NA	TRBJ2-5	13	many	TRBV10-1	CASSANTQETQYF	TGCGCCAGCAGTGCAAACACACAAGAGACCCAGTACTTC
TRBD1	TRBJ1-1	13	many	TRBV19	CASSPTGGRGAFF	TGTGCCAGTAGTCCGACAGGGGGCAGGGGAGCTTTCTTT
TRBD2	TRBJ2-1	15	many	TRBV28	CASSPGLAAFPPGFF	TGTGCCAGCAGTCCGGGACTAGCGGCGTTTCCGCCCGGGTTCTTC
NA	TRBJ1-5	13	many	TRBV27	CASSLSGYQPQHF	TGTGCCAGCAGTTTGAGTGGATATCAGCCCCAGCATTTT
NA	TRBJ1-4	17	NA	TRBV5-1	CTSSLTTRGATNEILFF	TGCACCAGCAGCTTGACTACTCGGGGGGCAACTAATGAAATACTGTTTTTT
TRBD1	TRBJ1-1	14	many	TRBV28	CASSLTAGGTEAFF	TGTGCCAGCAGTTTAACGGCAGGGGGGACTGAAGCTTTCTTT
NA	TRBJ2-5	13	many	TRBV29-1	CSVELLRGETQYF	TGCAGCGTTGAACTATTAAGGGGAGAGACCCAGTACTTC
TRBD1	TRBJ2-3	17	many	TRBV5-6	CASSPVVWTGSTDTQYF	TGTGCCAGCAGCCCGGTTGTGTGGACAGGGAGCACAGATACGCAGTATTTT
NA	TRBJ1-1	12	many	TRBV29-1	CSVTWLNTEAFF	TGCAGCGTGACATGGCTGAACACTGAAGCTTTCTTT
NA	TRBJ2-7	13	many	TRBV7-8	CASSLEAPDEQYF	TGTGCCAGCAGCTTAGAAGCGCCAGACGAGCAGTACTTC
NA	TRBJ2-1	13	many	TRBV7-3	CASSSQGYGEQFF	TGTGCCAGCAGCTCACAGGGTTACGGTGAGCAGTTCTTC
TRBD1	TRBJ1-1	16	many	TRBV20-1	CSAPQTGTGMNTEAFF	TGCAGTGCTCCCCAGACCGGGACAGGGATGAACACTGAAGCTTTCTTT
NA	TRBJ1-2	11	many	TRBV28	CASSLWNGYTF	TGTGCCAGCAGTTTATGGAATGGCTACACCTTC
NA	TRBJ2-5	15	many	TRBV20-1	CSARSVLAYQETQYF	TGCAGTGCTAGATCTGTTTTGGCGTACCAAGAGACCCAGTACTTC
TRBD2	TRBJ2-1	17	many	TRBV20-1	CSARDSNLAGSYNEQFF	TGCAGTGCTAGAGACTCCAATCTAGCGGGGTCCTACAATGAGCAGTTCTTC
NA	TRBJ2-7	13	NA	TRBV20-1	CSASTGLNYEQYF	TGCAGTGCTTCTACAGGGTTAAATTACGAGCAGTACTTC
NA	TRBJ2-3	14	many	TRBV24-1	CATASSVSTDTQYF	TGTGCCACCGCAAGTAGCGTTAGCACAGATACGCAGTATTTT
NA	TRBJ2-3	16	many	TRBV2	CASSEEGMRVTDTQYF	TGTGCCAGCAGTGAAGAAGGCATGAGGGTCACAGATACGCAGTATTTT
NA	TRBJ2-3	18	NA	TRBV11-2	CASSTRLVPYGSTDTQYF	TGTGCCAGCAGCACTCGACTGGTCCCCTACGGTAGCACAGATACGCAGTATTTT
TRBD1	TRBJ1-1	14	many	TRBV12-3/TRBV12-4	CASSSRTGGTEAFF	TGTGCCAGCAGTTCTAGGACAGGGGGCACTGAAGCTTTCTTT
NA	TRBJ2-7	15	many	TRBV11-2	CASSLGQGSFYEQYF	TGTGCCAGCAGCTTAGGGCAGGGGTCCTTCTACGAGCAGTACTTC
NA	TRBJ1-2	14	many	TRBV4-1	CASSQGDMNYGYTF	TGCGCCAGCAGCCAAGGAGATATGAACTATGGCTACACCTTC